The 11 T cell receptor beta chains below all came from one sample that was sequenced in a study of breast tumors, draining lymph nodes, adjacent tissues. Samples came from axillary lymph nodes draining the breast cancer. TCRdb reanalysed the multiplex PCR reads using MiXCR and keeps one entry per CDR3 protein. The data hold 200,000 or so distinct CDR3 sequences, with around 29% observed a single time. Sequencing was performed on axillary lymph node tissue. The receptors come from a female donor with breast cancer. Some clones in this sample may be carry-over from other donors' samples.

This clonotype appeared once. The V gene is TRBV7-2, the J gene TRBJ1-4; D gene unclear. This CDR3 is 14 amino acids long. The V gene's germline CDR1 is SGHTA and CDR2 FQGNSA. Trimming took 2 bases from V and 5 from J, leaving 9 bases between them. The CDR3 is CASSLRPSNEKLFF. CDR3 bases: TGTGCCAGCAGCTTACGACCGAGCAATGAAAAACTGTTTTTT.

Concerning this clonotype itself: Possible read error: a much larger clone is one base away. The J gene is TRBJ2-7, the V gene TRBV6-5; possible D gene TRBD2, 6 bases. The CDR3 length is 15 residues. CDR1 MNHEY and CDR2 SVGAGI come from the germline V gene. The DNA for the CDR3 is TGTGCCAGCAGTCACTCTCGAGGAGGGAGAAGCGAGCAGCACTTC. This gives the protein CASSHSRGGRSEQHF.

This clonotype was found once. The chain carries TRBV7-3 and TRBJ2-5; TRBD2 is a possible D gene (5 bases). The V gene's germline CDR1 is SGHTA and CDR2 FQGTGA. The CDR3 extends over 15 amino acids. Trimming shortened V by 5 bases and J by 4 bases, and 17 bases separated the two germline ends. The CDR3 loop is CASSPVKGRGETQYF. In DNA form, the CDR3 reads TGTGCCAGCAGCCCGGTAAAGGGCCGGGGAGAGACCCAGTACTTC.

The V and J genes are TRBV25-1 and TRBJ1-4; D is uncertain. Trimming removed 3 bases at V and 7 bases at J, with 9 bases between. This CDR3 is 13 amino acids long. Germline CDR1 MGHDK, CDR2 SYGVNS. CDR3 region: CASSDEGGEKLFF. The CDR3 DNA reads TGTGCCAGCAGTGATGAGGGCGGTGAAAAACTGTTTTTT.

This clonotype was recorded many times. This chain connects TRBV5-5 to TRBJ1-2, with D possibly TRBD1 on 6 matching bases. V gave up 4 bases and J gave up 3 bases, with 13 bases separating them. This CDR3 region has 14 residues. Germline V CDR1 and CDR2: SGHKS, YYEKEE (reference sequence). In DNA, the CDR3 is TGTGCCAGCAGCCCTCAGACAGGTGACTATGGCTACACCTTC. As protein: CASSPQTGDYGYTF.

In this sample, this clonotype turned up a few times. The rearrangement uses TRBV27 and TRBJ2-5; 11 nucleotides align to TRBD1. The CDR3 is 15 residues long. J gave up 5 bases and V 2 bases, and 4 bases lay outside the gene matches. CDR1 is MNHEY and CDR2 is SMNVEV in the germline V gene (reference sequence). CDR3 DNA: TGTGCCAGCAGTTTAAGGACAGGGGGCCCCGAGACCCAGTACTTC. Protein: CASSLRTGGPETQYF.

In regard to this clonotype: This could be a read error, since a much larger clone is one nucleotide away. Here the CDR3 reads CASSLVRAGHNEQFF. CDR3 nucleotide sequence: TGTGCCAGCAGCTTGGTCCGTGCGGGACACAATGAGCAGTTCTTC. The chain couples TRBV5-1 to TRBJ2-1, with TRBD2 as a possible D gene (6 bases). The CDR3 totals 15 residues. Germline CDR1 reads SGHRS; CDR2 reads YFSETQ.

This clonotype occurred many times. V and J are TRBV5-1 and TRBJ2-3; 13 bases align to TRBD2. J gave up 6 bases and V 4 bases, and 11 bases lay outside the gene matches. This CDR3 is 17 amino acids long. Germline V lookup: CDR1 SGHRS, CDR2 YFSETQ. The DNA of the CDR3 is TGCGCCAGCAGCCTGGAGGGAGGACTAGCGGGAGTGGATACGCAGTATTTT. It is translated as CASSLEGGLAGVDTQYF.

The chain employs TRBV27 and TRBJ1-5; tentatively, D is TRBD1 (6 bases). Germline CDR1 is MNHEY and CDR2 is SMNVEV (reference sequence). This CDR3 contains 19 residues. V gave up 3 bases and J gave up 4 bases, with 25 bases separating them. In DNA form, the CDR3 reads TGTGCCAGCAGTTTCCCTCCCCGGACAGAACCTAATGGTAATCAGCCCCAGCATTTT. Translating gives CASSFPPRTEPNGNQPQHF.

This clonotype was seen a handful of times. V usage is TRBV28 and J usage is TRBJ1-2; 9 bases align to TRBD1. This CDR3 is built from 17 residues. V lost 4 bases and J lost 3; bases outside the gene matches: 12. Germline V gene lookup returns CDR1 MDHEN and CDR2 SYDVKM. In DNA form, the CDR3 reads TGTGCCAGCAGTTCTTGGACAGGGGACCGTGGGGACTATGGCTACACCTTC. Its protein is CASSSWTGDRGDYGYTF.

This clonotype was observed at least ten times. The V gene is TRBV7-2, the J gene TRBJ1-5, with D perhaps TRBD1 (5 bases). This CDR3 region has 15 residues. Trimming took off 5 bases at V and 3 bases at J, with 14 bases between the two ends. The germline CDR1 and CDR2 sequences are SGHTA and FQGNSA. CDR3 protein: CASSHRGGDNQPQHF. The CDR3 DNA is TGTGCCAGCAGCCATCGCGGGGGGGACAATCAGCCCCAGCATTTT.